This TCR beta chain was identified during a study of STAT5B mutations in CD4+ large granular lymphocyte leukemia. Study in general: Among healthy donors, a particular HLA allele went with more CDR3 'QG' motifs. Study observations and caveats: Main leukemic clonotypes were patient-specific, but 20% to 25% appeared at low frequency elsewhere.

Between the trimmed V and J ends, which lost 3 bases and 1 base, there was a span of 20 bases. Germline V gene data show CDR1 as SGHAT and CDR2 as FQNNGV. The CDR3 runs 18 residues. Sequenced by immunoSEQ multiplex PCR; TCRdb stores in-frame clones only, minus some. Among roughly 30,000 clones listed, more than 65% were seen once. About this clone itself: Its target is unknown.

The clonotype was recovered from a human donor in good health. This chain joins TRBV11-2 and TRBJ2-3; possible D gene TRBD1, 6 bases. Sequenced: CD4+ T cells from blood buffy coats. CDR3 loop: CASSLGKGQGYGTDTQYF. The CDR3 bases are TGTGCCAGCAGCTTGGGGAAGGGGCAGGGGTACGGCACAGATACGCAGTATTTT.